This entry features one T cell receptor (beta chain) sequence. Its target is unknown. CDR3 length: 21 amino acids. V lost 8 bases and J 0 bases, leaving 31 bases between the germline ends. The germline gives CDR1 SNHLY, CDR2 FYNNEI. The data originate from a study of cytomegalovirus exposure and HLA in healthy donors. Looking at the study overall: Per a later analysis, the roughly 690 first-cohort and approximately 120 validation repertoires shared one platform. Study-level points and caveats: In vitro work confirmed that a few CMV-associated chains recognize CMV antigens. Rare sequences made up most TCRs, while some public TCRs were found in many donors.

Profiling relied on immunoSEQ multiplex PCR, and the TCRdb table lists in-frame clones only, not all of them. The table lists 200,000 to 250,000 clones, around nine tenths of them singletons. The TCR was taken from a man aged 18 to 29 in good health and CMV-seronegative. The specimen was PBMCs. The genes are TRBV2 and TRBJ1-4, with D perhaps TRBD1 (5 bases). The CDR3 DNA follows: TGTGCCAGCTCTCCGAAAGGCTTTGTCTGGTCCGGGGGATCAACTAATGAAAAACTGTTTTTT. This codes for CASSPKGFVWSGGSTNEKLFF.